The entry below describes one T cell receptor beta chain. The antigen remains undetermined. Vbeta (60) and Jbeta (13) primers were used in the PCR. TCRdb keeps only in-frame clones here, not all; method: immunoSEQ multiplex PCR. The repertoire has roughly 48,000 clones, around 70% of them found once; the top ten carry approximately 3.2%. The data are from a study of cytomegalovirus exposure and HLA in healthy donors. Study results and limitations: A likely sequencing artifact accounted for one observed cluster of highly shared sequence variants. In a later analysis, a missense DCLRE1C variant was linked to TCR beta V- and J-gene trimming. Researchers catalogued 150 or so TCR beta chains as cytomegalovirus-associated.

The CDR3 is 13 residues long. Germline trimming cut 8 bases from V and 0 bases from J; bases unmatched to any gene: 2. Germline CDR1 MNHEY, CDR2 SVGAGI. The chain links TRBV6-5 to TRBJ2-7; 9 nucleotides align to TRBD2. This TCR was recovered from a woman between 25 and 40 years old in good health and CMV-seronegative. Source material: PBMCs. The DNA of the CDR3 is TGTGCCAGCCAGCGGGAGGTCTCCTACGAGCAGTACTTC. Protein: CASQREVSYEQYF.